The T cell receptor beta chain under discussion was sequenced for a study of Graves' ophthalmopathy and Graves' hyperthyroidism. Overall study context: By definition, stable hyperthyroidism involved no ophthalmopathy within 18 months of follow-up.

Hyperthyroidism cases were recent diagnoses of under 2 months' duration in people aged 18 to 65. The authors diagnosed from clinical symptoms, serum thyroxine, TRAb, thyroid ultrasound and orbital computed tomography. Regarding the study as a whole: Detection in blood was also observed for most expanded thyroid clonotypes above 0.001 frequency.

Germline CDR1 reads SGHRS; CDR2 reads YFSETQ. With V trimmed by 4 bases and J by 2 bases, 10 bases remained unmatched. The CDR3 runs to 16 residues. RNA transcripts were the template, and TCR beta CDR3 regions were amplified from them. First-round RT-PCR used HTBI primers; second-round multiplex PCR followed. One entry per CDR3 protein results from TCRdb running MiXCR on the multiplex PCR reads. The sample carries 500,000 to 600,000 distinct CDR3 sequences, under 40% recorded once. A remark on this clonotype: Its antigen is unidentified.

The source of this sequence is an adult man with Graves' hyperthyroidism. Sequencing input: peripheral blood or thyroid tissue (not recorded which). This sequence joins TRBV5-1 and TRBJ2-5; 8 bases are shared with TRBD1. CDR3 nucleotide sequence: TGCGCCAGCAGCCAGGCGAAGGACAGGGATCAAGAGACCCAGTACTTC. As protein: CASSQAKDRDQETQYF. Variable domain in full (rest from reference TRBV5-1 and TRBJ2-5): KAGVTQTPRYLIKTRGQQVTLSCSPISGHRSVSWYQQTPGQGLQFLFEYFSETQRNKGNFPGRFSGRQFSNSRSEMNVSTLELGDSALYLCASSQAKDRDQETQYFGPGTRLLVL.